This paragraph reports one T cell receptor (beta chain). This sample was included in a study of blood T cell repertoires in COVID-19. The CDR3 has 17 amino acids. Per the authors' pipeline: Cell counts per sample came from amplifying reference gene primers. This table comes from immunoSEQ multiplex PCR, and its TCRdb copy is limited to in-frame clones, with some not included. V and J calls plus clone size are reproduced from that table; the DNA served to infer D and trimming. The sample holds 50,000 to 65,000 clones, about four fifths seen once. V gene TRBV21-1 combines with J gene TRBJ1-2; the table's D call, TRBD1, was not checked against the DNA. TRBV21-1 is a pseudogene segment. The sequencing sample was made of peripheral blood. The sequence was collected from a woman aged 60-75 years with acute or convalescent COVID-19. The CDR3 region has the DNA TGTGCCAGCAGCAAAGAATGGGCCGATGCCTCTAACTATGGCTACACCTTC. It translates to CASSKEWADASNYGYTF.